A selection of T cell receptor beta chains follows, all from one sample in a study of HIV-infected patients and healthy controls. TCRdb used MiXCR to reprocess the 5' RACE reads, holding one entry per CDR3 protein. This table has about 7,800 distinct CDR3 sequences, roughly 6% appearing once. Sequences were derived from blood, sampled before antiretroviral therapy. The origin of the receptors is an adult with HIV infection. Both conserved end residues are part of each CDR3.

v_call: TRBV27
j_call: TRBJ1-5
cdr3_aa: CASSERGSNQPQHF

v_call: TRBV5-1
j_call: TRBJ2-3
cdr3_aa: CASSLRGADTQYF

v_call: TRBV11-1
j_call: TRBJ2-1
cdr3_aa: CASSTPRLAGGGEQFF

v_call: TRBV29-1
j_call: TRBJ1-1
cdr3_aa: CSVELQGDNMNTEAFF

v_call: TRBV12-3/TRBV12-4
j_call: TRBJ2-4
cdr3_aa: CASLRQGAGNIQYF

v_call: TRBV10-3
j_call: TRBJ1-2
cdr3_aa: CATGQSNYGYTF

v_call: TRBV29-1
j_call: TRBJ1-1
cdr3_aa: CSVGDVLNTEAFF

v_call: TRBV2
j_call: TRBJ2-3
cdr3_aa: CASSISRGRGGDTQYF

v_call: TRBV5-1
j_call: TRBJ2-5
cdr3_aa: CASSLGGLAGPTHETQYF

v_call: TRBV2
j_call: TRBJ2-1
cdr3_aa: CASRGQGDEQFF

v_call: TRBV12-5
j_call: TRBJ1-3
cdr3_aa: CASGLGHSGNTIYF

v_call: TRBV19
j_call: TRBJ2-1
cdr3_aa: CASSSPRAGPPGQFF

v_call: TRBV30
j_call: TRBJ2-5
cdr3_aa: CAWSRTSLQETQYF

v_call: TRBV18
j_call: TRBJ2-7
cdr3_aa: CASSPPEGGGRYTEQYF